This is a list of T cell receptor beta chains from one sample in a study of identical twins. TCRdb redid the calling of the 5' RACE reads with MiXCR, one entry per CDR3 protein. The sample shows about 920,000 distinct CDR3 sequences, 10% to 15% of them seen only once. These same records also appear under a second study, on yellow fever vaccine responses in identical twins.

Sequences were obtained from PBMCs. These receptors were taken from a woman aged 18-30 years in good health. Both conserved end residues are part of each CDR3. D genes are given only for firm matches. Only part of the rows carry a size: once, few, many, or a class if the clone is expanded.

TRBD2 TRBJ2-7 many TRBV20-1 CSARDRVTSGSYEQYF TGCAGTGCTAGAGATAGAGTGACTAGCGGGTCCTACGAGCAGTACTTC
TRBD2 TRBJ2-1 many TRBV4-2 CASSPTSGRANEQFF TGTGCCAGCAGCCCGACTAGCGGGAGGGCGAATGAGCAGTTCTTC
TRBD2 TRBJ2-2 . TRBV2 CASSESGARGGELFF TGTGCCAGCAGTGAGAGCGGGGCCAGAGGCGGGGAGCTGTTTTTT
. TRBJ2-2 . TRBV15 CATSSRGAREGGELFF TGTGCCACCAGCTCCCGAGGGGCCCGCGAGGGCGGGGAGCTGTTTTTT
. TRBJ2-2 . TRBV19 CASSVMSPGELFF TGTGCCAGTAGCGTGATGTCTCCCGGGGAGCTGTTTTTT
. TRBJ2-5 . TRBV6-1 CASSPRVPLGTQYF TGTGCCAGCAGTCCCCGGGTCCCCCTGGGGACCCAGTACTTC
. TRBJ2-3 many TRBV29-1 CSVDRDLGTDTQYF TGCAGCGTTGACCGGGACCTCGGCACAGATACGCAGTATTTT
TRBD1 TRBJ1-3 few TRBV5-1 CASSLDRGSGNTIYF TGCGCCAGCAGCCTGGACAGGGGCTCTGGAAACACCATATATTTT
. TRBJ2-1 many TRBV12-3/TRBV12-4 CASTQGLTAANEQFF TGTGCCAGCACCCAGGGGCTAACGGCGGCGAATGAGCAGTTCTTC
. TRBJ2-7 few TRBV11-3 CASSGESYEQYF TGTGCCAGCAGCGGGGAATCCTACGAGCAGTACTTC
. TRBJ2-1 few TRBV7-9 CASSILVGEQFF TGTGCCAGCAGCATACTAGTGGGTGAGCAGTTCTTC
TRBD1 TRBJ2-7 few TRBV28 CASSLDRGDYEQYF TGTGCCAGCAGTTTAGACAGGGGAGACTACGAGCAGTACTTC
. TRBJ2-7 once TRBV6-1 CASRPRTAPYEQYF TGTGCCAGCAGACCCCGGACAGCCCCCTACGAGCAGTACTTC
. TRBJ2-4 . TRBV4-1 CASSQPGPTLDIQYF TGCGCCAGCAGCCAGCCGGGACCCACTTTGGACATTCAGTACTTC
. TRBJ2-6 . TRBV5-1 CASSLFRGDSGANVLTF TGCGCCAGCAGCTTGTTTAGGGGGGACTCTGGGGCCAACGTCCTGACTTTC
. TRBJ2-5 . TRBV20-1 CSARQPQGLMETTQYF TGCAGTGCTAGACAACCCCAAGGACTGATGGAAACGACCCAGTACTTC
. TRBJ2-4 few TRBV6-2/TRBV6-3 CASTPERILAKNIQYF TGTGCCAGCACCCCAGAGAGAATTCTAGCCAAAAACATTCAGTACTTC
TRBD2 TRBJ2-5 once TRBV11-1 CASSHWTSGAGFQETQYF TGTGCCAGCAGCCATTGGACTAGCGGGGCCGGATTCCAAGAGACCCAGTACTTC
. TRBJ1-3 . TRBV18 CASSPEGSGNTIYF TGTGCCAGCTCACCAGAAGGCTCTGGAAACACCATATATTTT
. TRBJ1-2 . TRBV5-5 CASSTGTGEGGYTF TGTGCCAGCAGCACCGGGACGGGAGAGGGAGGCTACACCTTC
. TRBJ1-6 few TRBV20-1 CSASRTVNSPLHF TGCAGTGCTTCTAGGACCGTTAATTCACCCCTCCACTTT
. TRBJ1-2 many TRBV29-1 CSTRGNDYGYTF TGCAGCACCCGGGGCAACGACTATGGCTACACCTTC
TRBD2 TRBJ2-2 few TRBV6-1 CASSQVGLAGGGTGELFF TGTGCCAGCAGCCAAGTGGGACTAGCGGGAGGGGGAACCGGGGAGCTGTTTTTT
. TRBJ2-3 . TRBV6-4 CASSERGSTDTQYF TGTGCCAGCAGTGAACGGGGTAGCACAGATACGCAGTATTTT
. TRBJ2-1 . TRBV2 CASSVQGEGHNEQFF TGTGCCAGCAGTGTGCAGGGGGAGGGCCACAATGAGCAGTTCTTC
. TRBJ2-7 . TRBV10-3 CAIKKGAGGNHEQYF TGTGCCATTAAAAAGGGGGCGGGAGGTAACCACGAGCAGTACTTC
. TRBJ1-3 few TRBV20-1 CSAREWGAGNTIYF TGCAGTGCTAGAGAATGGGGGGCTGGAAACACCATATATTTT
. TRBJ1-5 . TRBV5-5 CASSLTSRANQPQHF TGTGCCAGCAGCTTGACGTCTAGGGCAAATCAGCCCCAGCATTTT
. TRBJ2-3 many TRBV12-3/TRBV12-4 CASSFSGSIADTQYF TGTGCCAGCAGTTTTTCAGGGTCTATCGCAGATACGCAGTATTTT
. TRBJ2-5 few TRBV5-5 CASSLARHLQETQYF TGTGCCAGCAGCTTGGCCCGACACCTCCAAGAGACCCAGTACTTC
. TRBJ2-7 . TRBV12-5 CASGLAGRGEQYF TGTGCTAGTGGTTTGGCCGGACGGGGAGAGCAGTACTTC
. TRBJ2-7 . TRBV2 CASSDGGDYEQYF TGTGCCAGCAGTGATGGCGGGGACTACGAGCAGTACTTC
TRBD1 TRBJ2-4 . TRBV12-3/TRBV12-4 CASSPGTGGRAKNIQYF TGTGCCAGCAGTCCCGGGACAGGGGGCCGAGCCAAAAACATTCAGTACTTC
TRBD2 TRBJ2-3 few TRBV11-2 CASSLSGKDTQYF TGTGCCAGCAGCTTAAGCGGGAAGGATACGCAGTATTTT
TRBD2 TRBJ2-1 many TRBV20-1 CSARATSGIYNEQFF TGCAGTGCTAGAGCGACTAGCGGGATCTACAATGAGCAGTTCTTC
TRBD2 TRBJ2-1 . TRBV24-1 CATSDRLAGAAWDEQFF TGTGCCACCAGTGATAGACTAGCGGGGGCGGCTTGGGATGAGCAGTTCTTC
. TRBJ2-7 few TRBV20-1 CSASQWGGGRSYEQYF TGCAGTGCCAGCCAATGGGGTGGGGGGCGGTCCTACGAGCAGTACTTC
TRBD2 TRBJ2-5 . TRBV27 CASSLLGGGPQETQYF TGTGCCAGCAGTTTATTGGGCGGGGGGCCACAAGAGACCCAGTACTTC
TRBD2 TRBJ2-3 . TRBV11-2 CASSFLAGANTDTQYF TGTGCCAGCAGCTTTCTAGCGGGGGCCAACACAGATACGCAGTATTTT
. TRBJ2-7 many TRBV4-1 CASSQGTGTYEQYF TGCGCCAGCAGCCAAGGGACGGGCACATACGAGCAGTACTTC
TRBD2 TRBJ2-7 . TRBV28 CASSRAGYYEQYF TGTGCCAGCAGTCGAGCGGGATATTACGAGCAGTACTTC
. TRBJ2-7 . TRBV4-2 CASSQYGRSDEQYF TGTGCCAGCAGCCAATACGGGAGAAGTGACGAGCAGTACTTC
. TRBJ2-5 . TRBV20-1 CSALDTGVETQYF TGCAGTGCCCTGGACACAGGTGTGGAGACCCAGTACTTC
. TRBJ2-1 many TRBV5-1 CASSLGPLGMGNEQFF TGCGCCAGCAGCTTGGGTCCCCTCGGAATGGGCAATGAGCAGTTCTTC
. TRBJ2-1 many TRBV24-1 CATSDLTRGAYEQFF TGTGCCACCAGTGATTTGACCCGGGGGGCCTATGAGCAGTTCTTC
TRBD2 TRBJ2-5 many TRBV20-1 CSVSRLAGAGETQYF TGCAGTGTCTCAAGACTAGCGGGAGCGGGAGAGACCCAGTACTTC
. TRBJ2-2 many TRBV5-1 CASKFGTMNTGELFF TGCGCCAGCAAATTCGGCACGATGAACACCGGGGAGCTGTTTTTT
. TRBJ2-7 many TRBV7-8 CASSLVVAGFSYEQYF TGTGCCAGCAGCTTAGTGGTTGCGGGCTTCTCCTACGAGCAGTACTTC
TRBD2 TRBJ2-1 few TRBV10-3 CAIMGQRGVLYNEQFF TGTGCCATCATGGGGCAGCGGGGGGTGTTATACAATGAGCAGTTCTTC
. TRBJ2-2 . TRBV12-3/TRBV12-4 CASSPTGSSGELFF TGTGCCAGCAGTCCAACAGGTTCCTCCGGGGAGCTGTTTTTT
TRBD1 TRBJ2-5 few TRBV20-1 CSARGGQATQETQYF TGCAGTGCTAGAGGGGGACAGGCCACCCAAGAGACCCAGTACTTC
. TRBJ1-3 few TRBV29-1 CSVTVQSSGNTIYF TGCAGCGTGACGGTACAGAGCTCTGGAAACACCATATATTTT
. TRBJ1-1 many TRBV3-1 CASSQEVVESEAFF TGTGCCAGCAGCCAAGAAGTCGTAGAAAGTGAAGCTTTCTTT
TRBD2 TRBJ2-1 . TRBV5-1 CASSLLSVAGAGHYEQFF TGCGCCAGCAGCTTGCTCTCCGTAGCGGGAGCAGGACATTATGAGCAGTTCTTC